These T cell receptor beta chains were read from a single sample in a study of T cells after yellow fever vaccination. TCRdb used MiXCR to reprocess the 5' RACE reads, holding one entry per CDR3 protein. Of a few hundred thousand distinct CDR3 sequences listed, more than 3% were seen once; the top ten hold 20% to 25%. The sequencing here drew on PBMCs, taken on the day of the yellow fever booster vaccination. Receptors originate from a man aged 18 to 30 who received the YFV17D yellow fever vaccine. CDR3s include the opening cysteine and the closing phenylalanine or tryptophan. The D gene is left open where the match is weak. Size is stated for part of the rows, as once, few or many counts, or as a class when the clone is expanded.

d_call	v_call	j_call	clone_size	cdr3_aa	cdr3_nt
-	TRBV7-2	TRBJ1-1	many	CASRPFDGGSATEAFF	TGTGCCAGCAGACCCTTCGATGGGGGCTCGGCCACTGAAGCTTTCTTT
-	TRBV5-1	TRBJ2-5	-	CASSLARTPIAETQYF	TGCGCCAGCAGCTTGGCCCGGACGCCCATTGCAGAGACCCAGTACTTC
-	TRBV7-9	TRBJ2-7	many	CASSFGTTAGSYEQYF	TGTGCCAGCAGCTTCGGGACGACGGCGGGCTCCTACGAGCAGTACTTC
-	TRBV20-1	TRBJ2-2	-	CSARVASNPGELFF	TGCAGTGCTAGGGTGGCGAGCAACCCCGGGGAGCTGTTTTTT
TRBD2	TRBV7-2	TRBJ2-1	many	CASRGLAGGWEQFF	TGTGCCAGCAGGGGACTAGCGGGGGGCTGGGAGCAGTTCTTC
-	TRBV7-2	TRBJ1-2	few	CASSLARRPGGYTF	TGTGCCAGCAGCTTAGCGCGCAGGCCCGGGGGCTACACCTTC
TRBD1	TRBV13	TRBJ2-7	many	CASSTRTGGFDEQYF	TGTGCCAGCAGCACCCGGACAGGGGGTTTCGACGAGCAGTACTTC
TRBD1	TRBV29-1	TRBJ2-4	-	CSVTGGLNIQYF	TGCAGCGTGACAGGGGGACTAAACATTCAGTACTTC
-	TRBV5-4	TRBJ2-3	many	CASSYDGRSTDTQYF	TGTGCCAGCAGCTACGATGGGCGGAGCACAGATACGCAGTATTTT
-	TRBV4-3	TRBJ1-2	many	CASSQDAGIIYGYTF	TGCGCCAGCAGCCAAGATGCCGGTATAATCTATGGCTACACCTTC
TRBD1	TRBV27	TRBJ1-5	-	CASSRSGGYQPQHF	TGTGCCAGCAGCCGATCAGGGGGCTATCAGCCCCAGCATTTT
-	TRBV7-9	TRBJ1-2	-	CASSTGKHYTF	TGTGCCAGCAGCACAGGGAAACACTACACCTTC
-	TRBV7-9	TRBJ2-5	-	CASSFPSQGLQETQYF	TGTGCCAGCAGCTTCCCCTCTCAGGGTCTCCAAGAGACCCAGTACTTC
-	TRBV30	TRBJ1-1	many	CAWDEGRTEAFF	TGTGCCTGGGATGAGGGTCGGACTGAAGCTTTCTTT
-	TRBV5-4	TRBJ2-1	many	CASSLSGDEQFF	TGTGCCAGCAGCTTGTCTGGGGATGAGCAGTTCTTC
TRBD2	TRBV20-1	TRBJ2-1	many	CSARDGAGDYNEQFF	TGCAGTGCTAGAGATGGAGCGGGGGATTACAATGAGCAGTTCTTC
-	TRBV5-1	TRBJ1-4	many	CASSIDSYNEKLFF	TGCGCCAGCAGCATCGACAGTTATAATGAAAAACTGTTTTTT
-	TRBV20-1	TRBJ2-3	-	CSATEDPGRADTQYF	TGCAGTGCTACAGAAGACCCCGGGAGAGCAGATACGCAGTATTTT
-	TRBV19	TRBJ1-5	many	CASSIDGNQPQHF	TGTGCCAGTAGTATAGATGGAAATCAGCCCCAGCATTTT
-	TRBV2	TRBJ1-5	many	CASSDGFQPQHF	TGTGCCAGCAGTGATGGCTTTCAGCCCCAGCATTTT
-	TRBV5-1	TRBJ1-2	many	CATRDVDYGYTF	TGCGCCACTAGGGACGTCGACTATGGCTACACCTTC
-	TRBV6-2/TRBV6-3	TRBJ1-1	few	CASSYAGLNTEAFF	TGTGCCAGCAGTTACGCCGGGTTGAACACTGAAGCTTTCTTT
TRBD2	TRBV7-8	TRBJ2-2	many	CASSPGEGHRELFF	TGTGCCAGCAGCCCCGGGGAGGGCCACAGGGAGCTGTTTTTT
TRBD2	TRBV15	TRBJ2-3	-	CATSRGLAGDTDTQYF	TGTGCCACCAGCAGAGGGTTAGCGGGGGACACAGATACGCAGTATTTT
-	TRBV12-3/TRBV12-4	TRBJ1-4	many	CASSLGRVDEKLFF	TGTGCCAGCAGTCTAGGACGGGTCGATGAAAAACTGTTTTTT
-	TRBV5-1	TRBJ1-2	many	CASTPSANYGYTF	TGCGCCAGCACCCCGTCTGCTAACTATGGCTACACCTTC
TRBD1	TRBV5-1	TRBJ1-6	-	CASRMGQTIYNSPLHF	TGCGCCAGCCGGATGGGACAGACGATCTATAATTCACCCCTCCACTTT
-	TRBV7-2	TRBJ1-2	many	CASSPETNYGYTF	TGTGCCAGCAGCCCCGAAACTAACTATGGCTACACCTTC
-	TRBV20-1	TRBJ1-5	few	CSTLEDSNQPQHF	TGCAGTACGTTAGAGGATAGCAATCAGCCCCAGCATTTT
TRBD1	TRBV7-3	TRBJ1-1	few	CASSKQGAASTEAFF	TGTGCCAGCAGTAAACAGGGGGCGGCGAGCACTGAAGCTTTCTTT
TRBD1	TRBV5-1	TRBJ1-4	many	CASSVGDDREEKLFF	TGCGCCAGCAGCGTAGGGGACGACAGGGAGGAAAAACTGTTTTTT
-	TRBV6-2/TRBV6-3	TRBJ2-7	-	CASSYSPTSHPTFDEQYF	TGTGCCAGCAGCTATTCCCCCACGTCTCACCCCACTTTCGACGAGCAGTACTTC
-	TRBV5-1	TRBJ2-2	-	CASSRGPPGINTGELFF	TGCGCCAGCAGCCGAGGCCCCCCAGGGATTAACACCGGGGAGCTGTTTTTT
-	TRBV5-1	TRBJ2-7	many	CASSLIGGAPYEQYF	TGCGCCAGCAGCTTGATAGGCGGGGCCCCCTACGAGCAGTACTTC
-	TRBV5-6	TRBJ1-2	-	CASSLTATYGYTF	TGTGCCAGCAGCTTGACAGCGACCTATGGCTACACCTTC
-	TRBV20-1	TRBJ1-2	few	CSARGLWGAKGGYTF	TGCAGTGCTAGAGGCCTTTGGGGGGCGAAGGGTGGCTACACCTTC
TRBD1	TRBV15	TRBJ2-5	many	CATSRSRTGGETQYF	TGTGCCACCAGCAGAAGCCGGACAGGGGGTGAGACCCAGTACTTC
-	TRBV3-1	TRBJ2-3	few	CASSQDLGANTDTQYF	TGTGCCAGCAGCCAAGATCTGGGGGCTAACACAGATACGCAGTATTTT
-	TRBV5-1	TRBJ2-5	-	CASSPGTTPETQYF	TGCGCCAGCAGCCCCGGGACGACCCCAGAGACCCAGTACTTC